The 12 T cell receptor beta chains reported below all come from one sample, sequenced in a study of tumor and adjacent non-tumor tissue in lung cancer. Three rounds of nested PCR, following a modified ARM-PCR protocol, produced the TCRbeta library. TCRdb re-analysed the multiplex PCR reads in MiXCR, keeping a single row per CDR3 protein. The sample has 200,000 to 250,000 distinct CDR3 sequences; 70% to 75% are singletons. RNA was extracted from bulk tissue without any cell sorting. The sequencing input was lung tumor tissue. These receptors were collected from a man aged 60 to 69 with non-small cell lung cancer.

For this clonotype: At one of its ends the junction is not consistent with the germline gene, which may arise from a read error. CDR3 nucleotide sequence: TGCGCCAGCAGCTTATTCGACAGGGTGAATGCGCAGCTCTTC. Residues: CASSLFDRVNAQLF. This chain uses TRBV5-1 with TRBJ2-1, with TRBD1 identical over 7 bases. The germline V gene has CDR1 SGHRS and CDR2 YFSETQ. The CDR3 extends over 14 amino acids.

Of note for this clonotype: This may arise from a read error, as a much more abundant clone is one base away. No conserved phenylalanine or tryptophan ends this CDR3, so it is likely a read error. The chain has TRBV6-6 and TRBJ2-1; D gene unclear. The length of the CDR3 is 13 residues. CDR1 and CDR2 from the germline V gene are MNHNY and SVGAGI (reference sequence). The V gene lost 4 bases and the J gene lost 6 bases, with 10 bases spanning the gap. Written as DNA, the CDR3 is TGTGCCAGCAGTTGGAACATGTTCAATGAGCAGTTCCTC. The encoded protein is CASSWNMFNEQFL.

As to this clonotype: The germline gene is not matched at one end of the junction; a read error may be the cause. This rearrangement joins TRBV6-2 or TRBV6-3 to TRBJ2-1, with TRBD2 matching over 10 bases. Germline values: CDR1 MNHEY, CDR2 SVGEGT. This CDR3 has 16 amino acids. The CDR3 region has the DNA TGTGCCAGAAGTTACCCAAGCGGGAGGGCCTCCAATGAGCAGTTCTTC. Residues: CARSYPSGRASNEQFF.

Concerning this clonotype itself: A much larger clone differs by one base, so this may be a read error. The CDR3 region is CSAPRRANTGKLFF. The CDR3 region has the DNA TGCAGTGCTCCCCGACGCGCGAACACCGGGAAGCTGTTTTTT. This rearrangement joins TRBV20-1 to TRBJ2-2; D perhaps matches TRBD2 (5 bases). CDR1 and CDR2 (germline): DFQATT, SNEGSKA (reference sequence). The CDR3 runs 14 residues.

For this clonotype: One junction end disagrees with the germline gene, perhaps due to a read error. The chain uses TRBV20-1 and TRBJ2-3; D is ambiguous. The CDR3 runs 15 residues. Looked up from germline, CDR1 is DFQATT and CDR2 is SNEGSKA (reference sequence). This chain's CDR3 is CSVRDPGLSTDTQYF. The CDR3 DNA is TGCAGTGTTAGAGACCCAGGCCTAAGCACAGATACGCAGTATTTT.

Concerning this clonotype: The junction departs from germline at one end; a sequencing error may be responsible. V is TRBV28 and J is TRBJ2-5, with TRBD1 identical over 7 bases. CDR1 and CDR2 (germline): MDHEN, SYDVKM. This CDR3 has 15 residues. The CDR3, as DNA: TGTGCCAGCAGTTTTGATACCAGGGGGAGAGAGAGCCAGTACTTC. Amino acid sequence: CASSFDTRGRESQYF.

As concerns this clonotype: One base away lies a much larger clone, so this may be a sequencing read error. This chain connects TRBV20-1 to TRBJ1-2; 7 bases fit TRBD1. The CDR3 extends over 13 amino acids. CDR1 and CDR2 from the germline V gene are DFQATT and SNEGSKA (reference sequence). Unmatched junction bases numbered 15, after V lost 8 bases and J lost 9 bases. For the CDR3, the DNA is TGCAGTACCGGTATACCGGGACAGACGAGCTACACCTTC. It is translated as CSTGIPGQTSYTF.

Remarks on this clonotype: The junction differs from germline at one of its ends, possibly a read error. V usage is TRBV20-1 and J usage is TRBJ1-3; D not resolved. Germline CDR1 reads DFQATT; CDR2 reads SNEGSKA (reference sequence). The CDR3 contains 16 residues. The chain's CDR3 is CSAIDQRSASGNTVYF. The CDR3 nucleotides are TGCAGTGCTATAGATCAGAGGAGTGCCTCTGGAAACACCGTATATTTT.

CDR3 residues: CASSLGGIVGAFF. CDR3 DNA sequence: TGTGCCAGCAGCCTCGGAGGGATAGTGGGAGCTTTCTTT. V and J are TRBV11-3 and TRBJ1-1, with D unclear. The CDR3 has 13 amino acids. V lost 5 bases, J lost 10 bases, and 17 bases lay in between. Germline values: CDR1 SGHNT, CDR2 YENEEA.

This sequence joins TRBV4-3 and TRBJ2-5, with a tentative D call TRBD2 (5 bases). V lost 0 bases and J 4 bases, leaving 15 bases between the germline ends. This CDR3 region has 16 residues. CDR1 and CDR2 from the germline V gene are LGHNA and YSLEER. CDR3 amino acids: CASSQEGSGRPETQYF. For the CDR3, the DNA is TGCGCCAGCAGCCAAGAGGGTAGTGGGAGACCAGAGACCCAGTACTTC.

As for this clonotype: A much larger clone lies one base from this, so it may be a read error. This chain uses TRBV12-3 or TRBV12-4 with TRBJ1-2; the D gene is possibly TRBD1 (6 bases). V lost 7 bases to trimming and J lost 8 bases, with 23 bases between them. This CDR3 is built from 15 residues. The CDR3 coding sequence is TGTGCCAGCAACCCAGACAGGTTCCACGGTGGGGGCTACACCTTC. As protein: CASNPDRFHGGGYTF.

Points on this clonotype: Relative to the germline gene, one junction end is altered; a read error may explain this. This chain links TRBV20-1 with TRBJ1-6; unclear D gene. The CDR3 runs to 16 residues. Germline V lookup: CDR1 DFQATT, CDR2 SNEGSKA (reference sequence). CDR3 sequence reads: CSASTGSGRNNSPFHF. The CDR3 DNA sequence: TGCAGTGCTAGTACCGGGAGCGGGAGAAATAATTCACCCTTCCACTTT.